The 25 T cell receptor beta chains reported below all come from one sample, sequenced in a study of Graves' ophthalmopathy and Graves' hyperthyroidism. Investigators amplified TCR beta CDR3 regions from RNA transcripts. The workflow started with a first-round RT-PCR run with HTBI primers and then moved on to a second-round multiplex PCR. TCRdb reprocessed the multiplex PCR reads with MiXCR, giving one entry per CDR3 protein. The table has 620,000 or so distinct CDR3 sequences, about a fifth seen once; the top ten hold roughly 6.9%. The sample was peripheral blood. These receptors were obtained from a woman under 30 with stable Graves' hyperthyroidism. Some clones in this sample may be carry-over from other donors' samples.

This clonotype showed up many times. CDR3 sequence reads: CSVAPDFGSPLHF. The CDR3, as DNA: TGCAGCGTTGCTCCGGACTTCGGGTCACCCCTCCACTTT. V gene TRBV29-1 combines with J gene TRBJ1-6, with D unclear. V dropped 4 bases and J dropped 10 bases, with 14 bases sitting between them. CDR1 and CDR2 (germline): SQVTM, ANQGSEA. The CDR3 has 13 amino acids.

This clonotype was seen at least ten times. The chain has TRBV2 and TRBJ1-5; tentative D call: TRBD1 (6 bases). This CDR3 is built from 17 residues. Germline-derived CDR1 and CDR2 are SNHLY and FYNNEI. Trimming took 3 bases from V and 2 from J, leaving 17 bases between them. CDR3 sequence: CASSDSDSLRGNQPQHF. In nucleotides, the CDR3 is TGTGCCAGCAGTGACTCGGACAGCCTCAGGGGCAATCAGCCCCAGCATTTT. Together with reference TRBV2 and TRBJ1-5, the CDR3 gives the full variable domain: EPEVTQTPSHQVTQMGQEVILRCVPISNHLYFYWYRQILGQKVEFLVSFYNNEISEKSEIFDDQFSVERPDGSNFTLKIRSTKLEDSAMYFCASSDSDSLRGNQPQHFGDGTRLSIL.

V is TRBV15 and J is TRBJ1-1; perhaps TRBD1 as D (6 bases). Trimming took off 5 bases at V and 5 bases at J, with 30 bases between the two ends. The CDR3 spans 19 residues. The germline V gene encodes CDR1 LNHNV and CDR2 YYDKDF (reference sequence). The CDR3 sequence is CATSAIRGGREARDTEAFF. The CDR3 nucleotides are TGTGCCACCAGCGCAATTAGGGGGGGGCGCGAAGCCAGGGATACTGAAGCTTTCTTT.

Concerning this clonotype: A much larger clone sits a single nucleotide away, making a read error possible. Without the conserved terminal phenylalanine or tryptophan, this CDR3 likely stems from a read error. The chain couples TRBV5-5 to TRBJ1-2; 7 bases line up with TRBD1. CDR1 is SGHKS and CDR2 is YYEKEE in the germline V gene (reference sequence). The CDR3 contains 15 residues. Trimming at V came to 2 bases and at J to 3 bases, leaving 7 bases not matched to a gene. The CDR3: CASSLVLRGDYGYTV. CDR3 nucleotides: TGTGCCAGCAGCTTAGTCCTCAGGGGGGACTATGGCTACACCGTC.

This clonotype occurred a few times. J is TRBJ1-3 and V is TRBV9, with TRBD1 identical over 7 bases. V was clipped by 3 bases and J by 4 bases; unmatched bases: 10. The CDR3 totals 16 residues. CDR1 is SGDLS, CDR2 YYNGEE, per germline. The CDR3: CASSASGGSQGNTIYF. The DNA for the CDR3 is TGTGCCAGCAGCGCCTCAGGGGGGTCCCAAGGAAACACCATATATTTT.

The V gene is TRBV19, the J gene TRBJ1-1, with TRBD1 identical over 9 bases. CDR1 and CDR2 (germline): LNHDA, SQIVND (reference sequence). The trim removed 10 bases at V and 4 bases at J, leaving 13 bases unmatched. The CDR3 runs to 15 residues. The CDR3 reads CATRTGAYLSTEAFF. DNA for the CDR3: TGTGCCACAAGGACAGGGGCCTACTTGAGCACTGAAGCTTTCTTT.

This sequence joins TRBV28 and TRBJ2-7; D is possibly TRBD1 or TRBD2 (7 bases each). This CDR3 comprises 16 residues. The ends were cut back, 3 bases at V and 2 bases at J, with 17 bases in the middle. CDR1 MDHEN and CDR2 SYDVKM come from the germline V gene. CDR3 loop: CASSFLRGGPPYEQYF. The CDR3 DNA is TGTGCCAGCAGTTTCCTCAGGGGGGGGCCTCCCTACGAGCAGTACTTC.

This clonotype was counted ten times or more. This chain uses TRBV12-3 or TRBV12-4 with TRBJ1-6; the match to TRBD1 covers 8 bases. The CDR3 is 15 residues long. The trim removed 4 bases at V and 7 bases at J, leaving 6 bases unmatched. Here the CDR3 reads CASSSDRVYNSPLHF. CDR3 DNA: TGTGCCAGCAGTTCGGACAGGGTATACAATTCACCCCTCCACTTT.

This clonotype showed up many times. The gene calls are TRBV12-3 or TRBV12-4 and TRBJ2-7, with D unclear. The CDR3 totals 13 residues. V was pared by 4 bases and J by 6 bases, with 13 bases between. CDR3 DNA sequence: TGTGCCAGCAGTTCCGCCTTTAACAGCGAGCAGTACTTC. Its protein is CASSSAFNSEQYF.

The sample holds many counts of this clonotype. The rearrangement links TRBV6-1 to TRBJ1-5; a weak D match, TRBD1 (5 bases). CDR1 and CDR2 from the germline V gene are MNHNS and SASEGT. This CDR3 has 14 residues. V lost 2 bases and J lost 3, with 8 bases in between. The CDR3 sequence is CASSELRDNQPQHF. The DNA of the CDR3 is TGTGCCAGCAGTGAACTCAGGGACAATCAGCCCCAGCATTTT.

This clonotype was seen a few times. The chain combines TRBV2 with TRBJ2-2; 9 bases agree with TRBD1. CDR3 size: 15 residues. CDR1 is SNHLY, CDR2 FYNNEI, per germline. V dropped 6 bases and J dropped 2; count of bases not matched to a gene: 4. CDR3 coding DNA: TGTGCCAGCAGGTTGGACAGGGGTAACACCGGGGAGCTGTTTTTT. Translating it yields CASRLDRGNTGELFF.

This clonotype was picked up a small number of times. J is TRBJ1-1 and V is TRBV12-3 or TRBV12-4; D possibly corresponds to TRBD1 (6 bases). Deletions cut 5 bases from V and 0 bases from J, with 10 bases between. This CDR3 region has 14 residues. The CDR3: CASSGGELNTEAFF. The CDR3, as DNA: TGTGCCAGCAGTGGGGGCGAACTGAACACTGAAGCTTTCTTT.

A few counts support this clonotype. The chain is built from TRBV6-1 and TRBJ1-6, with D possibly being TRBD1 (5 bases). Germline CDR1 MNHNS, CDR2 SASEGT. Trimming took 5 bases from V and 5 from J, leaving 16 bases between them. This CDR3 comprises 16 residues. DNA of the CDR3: TGTGCCAGCAGTCAAGGACGGGGGGTCAATAATTCACCCCTCCACTTT. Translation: CASSQGRGVNNSPLHF.

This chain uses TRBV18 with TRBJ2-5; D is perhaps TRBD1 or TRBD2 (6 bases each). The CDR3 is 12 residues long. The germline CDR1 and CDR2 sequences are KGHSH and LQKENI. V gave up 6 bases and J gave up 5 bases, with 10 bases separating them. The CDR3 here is CASSTGRETQYF. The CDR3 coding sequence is TGTGCCAGCTCCACAGGGAGGGAGACCCAGTACTTC.

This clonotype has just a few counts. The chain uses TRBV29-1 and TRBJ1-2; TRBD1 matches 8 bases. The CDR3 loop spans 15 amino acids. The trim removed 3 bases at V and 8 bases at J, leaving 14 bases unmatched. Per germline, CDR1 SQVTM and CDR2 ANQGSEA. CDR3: CSVDWTGSSAIGYTF. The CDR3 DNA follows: TGCAGCGTTGATTGGACAGGGAGTTCCGCGATCGGCTACACCTTC.

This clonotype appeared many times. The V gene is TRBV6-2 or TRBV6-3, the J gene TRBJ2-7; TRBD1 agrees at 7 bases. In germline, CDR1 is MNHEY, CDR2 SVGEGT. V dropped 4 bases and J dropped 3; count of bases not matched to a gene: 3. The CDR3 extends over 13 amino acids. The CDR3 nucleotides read TGTGCCAGCAGTTCAGACAGGGTCTACGAGCAGTACTTC. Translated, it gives CASSSDRVYEQYF.

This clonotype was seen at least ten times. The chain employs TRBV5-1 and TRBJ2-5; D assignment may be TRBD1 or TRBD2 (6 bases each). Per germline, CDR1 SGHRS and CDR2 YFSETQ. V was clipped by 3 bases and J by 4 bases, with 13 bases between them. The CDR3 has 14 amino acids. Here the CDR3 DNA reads TGCGCCAGCAGCTCTTACGGGGGCAGAGAGACCCAGTACTTC. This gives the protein CASSSYGGRETQYF.

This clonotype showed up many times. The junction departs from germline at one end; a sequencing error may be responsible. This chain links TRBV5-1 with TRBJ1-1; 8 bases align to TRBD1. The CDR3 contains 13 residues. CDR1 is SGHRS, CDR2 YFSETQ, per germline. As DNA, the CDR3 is TGTGCTAGCAGCTTAAGACAGGGGACTGAAGCTTTCTTT. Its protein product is CASSLRQGTEAFF.

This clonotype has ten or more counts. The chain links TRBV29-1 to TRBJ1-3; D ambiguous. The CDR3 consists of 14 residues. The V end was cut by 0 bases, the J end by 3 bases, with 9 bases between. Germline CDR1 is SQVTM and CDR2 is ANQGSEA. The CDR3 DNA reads TGCAGCGTTGAAGACAGGTCCTTTGGAAACACCATATATTTT. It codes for CSVEDRSFGNTIYF.

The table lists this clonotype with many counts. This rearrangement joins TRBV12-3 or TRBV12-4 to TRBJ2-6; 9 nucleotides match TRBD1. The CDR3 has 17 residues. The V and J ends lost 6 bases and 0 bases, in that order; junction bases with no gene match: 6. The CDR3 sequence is CASRITGGLSGANVLTF. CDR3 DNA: TGTGCCAGCAGGATTACAGGGGGCCTCTCTGGGGCCAACGTCCTGACTTTC.

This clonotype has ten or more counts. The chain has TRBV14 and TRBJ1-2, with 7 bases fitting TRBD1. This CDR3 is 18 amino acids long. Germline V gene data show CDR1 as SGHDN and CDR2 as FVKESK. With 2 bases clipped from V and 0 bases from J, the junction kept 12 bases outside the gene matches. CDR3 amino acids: CASSQSDRAAEANYGYTF. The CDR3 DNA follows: TGTGCCAGCAGCCAATCCGACAGGGCCGCCGAAGCTAACTATGGCTACACCTTC.

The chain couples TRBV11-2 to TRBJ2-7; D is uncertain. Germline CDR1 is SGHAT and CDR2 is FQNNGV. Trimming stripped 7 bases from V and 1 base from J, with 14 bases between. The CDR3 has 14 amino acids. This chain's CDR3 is CASTQSTVSYEQYF. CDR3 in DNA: TGTGCCAGCACCCAAAGTACTGTTTCCTACGAGCAGTACTTC.

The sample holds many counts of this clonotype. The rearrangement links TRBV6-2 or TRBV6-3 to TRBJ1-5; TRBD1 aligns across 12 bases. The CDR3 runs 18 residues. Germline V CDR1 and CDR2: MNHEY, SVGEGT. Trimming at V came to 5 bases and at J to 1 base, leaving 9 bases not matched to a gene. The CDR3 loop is CASSSRPGQGASNQPQHF. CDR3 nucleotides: TGTGCCAGCAGTAGCAGACCGGGACAGGGGGCGAGCAATCAGCCCCAGCATTTT.

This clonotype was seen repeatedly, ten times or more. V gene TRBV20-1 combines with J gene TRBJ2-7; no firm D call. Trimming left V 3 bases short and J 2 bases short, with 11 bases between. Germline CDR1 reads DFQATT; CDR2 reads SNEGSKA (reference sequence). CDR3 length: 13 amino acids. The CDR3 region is CSARRGMAYEQYF. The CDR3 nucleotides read TGCAGTGCTAGGCGTGGGATGGCCTACGAGCAGTACTTC.

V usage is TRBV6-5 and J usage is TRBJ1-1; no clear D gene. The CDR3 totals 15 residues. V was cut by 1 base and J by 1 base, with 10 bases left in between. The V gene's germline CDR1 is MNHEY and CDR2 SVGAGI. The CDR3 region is CASSYFGAGNTEAFF. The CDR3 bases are TGTGCCAGCAGTTACTTTGGTGCTGGGAACACTGAAGCTTTCTTT.